The clone carrying this T cell receptor beta chain was seen just once. Its matching antigen is unknown. The sample comes from a study of T cell responses to AZD1222 COVID-19 vaccine. Study-level background: Combined were second doses at about 4 or about 12 weeks.

Regarding the study as a whole: White British people made up most donors, females outnumbered males, and clonal diversity was possibly underestimated. Once two AZD1222 doses were given, Spike-specific TCR breadth and depth went up.

V trimming: 0 bases; J trimming: 2 bases; junction bases outside the gene matches: 5. The CDR3 spans 15 residues. The germline gives CDR1 SGHKS, CDR2 YYEKEE (reference sequence). This table comes from immunoSEQ multiplex PCR, and its TCRdb copy is limited to in-frame clones, with some not included. Of about 76,000 clones listed, roughly nine tenths are singletons. The TCR sequence derives from an adult in good health. This specimen was peripheral blood, taken on day 0 of AZD1222 vaccination. The rearrangement joins TRBV5-5 to TRBJ2-7; 7 nucleotides agree with TRBD1. CDR3: CASSLAGTDTYEQYF. Written as DNA, the CDR3 is TGTGCCAGCAGCTTGGCCGGGACAGACACCTACGAGCAGTACTTC.